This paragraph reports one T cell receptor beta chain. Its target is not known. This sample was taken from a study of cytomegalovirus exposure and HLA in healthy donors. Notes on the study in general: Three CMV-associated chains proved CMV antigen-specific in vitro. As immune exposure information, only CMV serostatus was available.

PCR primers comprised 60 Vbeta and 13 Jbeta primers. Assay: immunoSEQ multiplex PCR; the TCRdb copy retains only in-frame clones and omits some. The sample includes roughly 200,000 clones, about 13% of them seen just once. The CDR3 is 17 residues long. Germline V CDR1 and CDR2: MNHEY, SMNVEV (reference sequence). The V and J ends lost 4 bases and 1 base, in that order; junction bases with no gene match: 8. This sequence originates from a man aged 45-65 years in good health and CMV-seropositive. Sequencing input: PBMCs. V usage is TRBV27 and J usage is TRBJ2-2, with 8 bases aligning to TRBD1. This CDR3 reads CASSSGTGGLNTGELFF. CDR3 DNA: TGTGCCAGCAGTTCCGGGACAGGAGGCCTGAACACCGGGGAGCTGTTTTTT.